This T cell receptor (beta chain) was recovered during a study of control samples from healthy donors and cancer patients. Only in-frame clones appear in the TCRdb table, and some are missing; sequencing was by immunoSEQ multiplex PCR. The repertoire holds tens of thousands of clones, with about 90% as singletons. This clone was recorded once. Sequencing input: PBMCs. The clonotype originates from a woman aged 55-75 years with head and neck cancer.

Here the CDR3 DNA reads TGTGCCAGCAGTCCCCGTTTCAGGGGCGATTCAAGCAATCAGCCCCAGCATTTT. It specifies CASSPRFRGDSSNQPQHF. V gene TRBV27 combines with J gene TRBJ1-5, with D tentatively TRBD1 (6 bases). Germline V CDR1 and CDR2: MNHEY, SMNVEV (reference sequence). The CDR3 is made up of 18 amino acids. V lost 5 bases, J lost 1 base, and 21 bases lay in between.